These 21 T cell receptor beta chains share one sample of origin, sequenced in a study of CD8 T cells in Susac syndrome. A quantity of about 0.5 to 1 ug RNA underwent reverse transcription using random hexamers. TCRdb re-derived calls from the immunoSEQ multiplex PCR reads in MiXCR, one entry per CDR3 protein. The profile covers approximately 180,000 distinct CDR3 sequences, with 93% appearing a single time and about 0.088% taken by the ten largest. The sequenced material came from CD4+ T cells from PBMCs. The receptors were sampled from a human donor with multiple sclerosis.

The rearrangement joins TRBV9 to TRBJ2-4, with D possibly matching TRBD2 (6 bases). Germline CDR1 is SGDLS and CDR2 is YYNGEE. The CDR3 is 14 amino acids. Trimming left V 3 bases short and J 8 bases short, with 15 bases between. This chain's CDR3 is CASSDDSGGDIQYF. CDR3 nucleotide sequence: TGTGCCAGCAGCGACGATAGCGGCGGTGACATTCAGTACTTC.

Regarding this clonotype: Mismatch with germline at one junction end may stem from a read error. V usage is TRBV4-1 and J usage is TRBJ1-1; no reliable D call. The CDR3 has 16 residues. Germline CDR1 reads MGHRA; CDR2 reads YSYEKL. The CDR3 DNA reads TGCGCCAGCAGCCAAGATCCCAGTCGCAGGAACGCTGAAGCTTTCTTT. Encoded protein: CASSQDPSRRNAEAFF.

This chain connects TRBV7-8 to TRBJ2-3, with 14 bases fitting TRBD2. V was pared by 5 bases and J by 5 bases, with 9 bases of the junction left unmatched. The CDR3 has 17 residues. The germline gives CDR1 SGHVS, CDR2 FQNEAQ. CDR3 loop: CASSPLGTSGGLDTQYF. As DNA, the CDR3 is TGTGCCAGCAGCCCATTAGGGACTAGCGGGGGCTTAGATACGCAGTATTTT.

The chain combines TRBV30 with TRBJ1-3; D perhaps matches TRBD1 (5 bases). Germline V gene sequence: CDR1 GTSNPN, CDR2 SVGIG (reference sequence). Trimming left V 1 base short and J 3 bases short, with 7 bases between. This CDR3 comprises 13 residues. The CDR3 loop reads CAWSGGDGNTIYF. The DNA of the CDR3 is TGTGCCTGGAGTGGAGGGGATGGAAACACCATATATTTT.

This chain links TRBV5-1 with TRBJ1-1; D possibly corresponds to TRBD1 (5 bases). Germline CDR1 is SGHRS and CDR2 is YFSETQ. There are 15 residues in the CDR3. V gave up 0 bases and J gave up 8 bases, with 17 bases separating them. DNA of the CDR3: TGCGCCAGCAGCTTGGAGGGGACCGTAGGGACCGAAGCTTTCTTT. Protein: CASSLEGTVGTEAFF.

V is TRBV30 and J is TRBJ1-4, with D possibly being TRBD1 (6 bases). CDR3 length: 15 amino acids. Germline CDR1 is GTSNPN and CDR2 is SVGIG (reference sequence). V lost 5 bases and J 7 bases, leaving 20 bases between the germline ends. The CDR3 spells CAWSPGWGAAEKLFF. CDR3 nucleotide sequence: TGTGCCTGGTCCCCCGGGTGGGGGGCAGCTGAAAAACTGTTTTTT.

V and J are TRBV15 and TRBJ2-5, with 7 bases matching TRBD2. This CDR3 region has 17 residues. Germline CDR1 LNHNV, CDR2 YYDKDF (reference sequence). The V gene end was trimmed by 0 bases and the J gene end by 2 bases; junction bases not matched to a gene: 9. The CDR3 here is CATSREVFGGSQETQYF. The CDR3 nucleotides read TGTGCCACCAGCAGAGAAGTGTTCGGCGGGAGTCAAGAGACCCAGTACTTC.

The rearrangement links TRBV10-3 to TRBJ2-3, with 9 bases lining up with TRBD2. The CDR3 consists of 16 residues. The J segment lost 2 bases and the V segment lost 4 bases, leaving 7 bases of the junction unmatched. Germline V gene sequence: CDR1 ENHRY, CDR2 SYGVKD. The CDR3: CAISGSSGDITDTQYF. In DNA form, the CDR3 reads TGTGCCATCAGTGGCTCTAGCGGGGATATCACAGATACGCAGTATTTT.

To note about this clonotype: One end of the junction is discordant with germline, which a read error may explain. The CDR3 DNA reads TGTGCCAGCTCACCCTGGGTTTCGCCCTACAATGACCAGTTCTTC. Translating it yields CASSPWVSPYNDQFF. The V gene is TRBV18, the J gene TRBJ2-1; D unresolved. The CDR3 runs 15 residues. Germline V gene data show CDR1 as KGHSH and CDR2 as LQKENI.

V gene TRBV5-4 combines with J gene TRBJ2-7, with no clear D. The CDR3 extends over 13 amino acids. Between the trimmed V and J ends, which lost 4 bases and 1 base, there was a span of 9 bases. Germline CDR1 and CDR2: SGHNT and YYREEE (reference sequence). The CDR3 DNA follows: TGTGCCAGCAGCCAATCGACTTCCTACGAGCAGTACTTC. Its protein product is CASSQSTSYEQYF. Filled out from reference TRBV5-4 and TRBJ2-7, the complete variable domain reads ETGVTQSPTHLIKTRGQQVTLRCSSQSGHNTVSWYQQALGQGPQFIFQYYREEENGRGNFPPRFSGLQFPNYSSELNVNALELDDSALYLCASSQSTSYEQYFGPGTRLTVT.

The chain is built from TRBV24-1 and TRBJ2-2; D may be TRBD2 (5 bases). Between the trimmed V and J ends, which lost 1 base and 6 bases, there was a span of 14 bases. This CDR3 is built from 16 residues. Germline loops: CDR1 KGHDR, CDR2 SFDVKD. The CDR3 DNA reads TGTGCCACCAGTGATTTTGGCTCTGGAGGAGCCGGGGAGCTGTTTTTT. Protein product: CATSDFGSGGAGELFF.

This clonotype was seen a single time. The CDR3 bases are TGTGCCAGCAGCCAATCGAGCTTGCAGTTCTTC. This sequence encodes CASSQSSLQFF. This rearrangement joins TRBV6-2 or TRBV6-3 to TRBJ2-1, with D uncertain. Trimming cost V 6 bases and J 12 bases, with 12 bases left between them. The CDR3 sequence is 11 residues long. Germline V gene sequence: CDR1 MNHEY, CDR2 SVGEGT.

The chain combines TRBV4-3 with TRBJ1-2; 8 bases are shared with TRBD1. With V trimmed by 4 bases and J by 3 bases, 10 bases remained unmatched. CDR1 is LGHNA and CDR2 is YSLEER in the germline V gene. This CDR3 spans 16 amino acids. The CDR3 DNA follows: TGCGCCAGCAGCCCTGACCGGACAGGGCCCTACTATGGCTACACCTTC. Encoded protein: CASSPDRTGPYYGYTF.

The J gene is TRBJ2-7, the V gene TRBV18, with D maybe TRBD1 (6 bases). The CDR3 contains 14 residues. In germline, CDR1 is KGHSH, CDR2 LQKENI. V lost 1 base, J lost 3 bases, and 10 bases lay in between. The CDR3 region has the DNA TGTGCCAGCTCACCACGTGGCAGGGGCTACGAGCAGTACTTC. Translating gives CASSPRGRGYEQYF.

The rearrangement joins TRBV4-2 to TRBJ2-7, with TRBD1 matching 8 bases. CDR1 is LGHNA and CDR2 is YNFKEQ in the germline V gene. With 4 bases clipped from V and 3 bases from J, the junction kept 11 bases outside the gene matches. This CDR3 region has 16 residues. Here the CDR3 DNA reads TGTGCCAGCAGCCCAGGGGGCCGGGACAGGATCTACGAGCAGTACTTC. Its protein is CASSPGGRDRIYEQYF.

In this sample, this clonotype turned up once. The chain is built from TRBV2 and TRBJ2-7; D gene uncertain. The CDR3 is 11 residues long. V was trimmed by 6 bases and J by 7 bases, leaving 10 bases between them. Germline values: CDR1 SNHLY, CDR2 FYNNEI. CDR3 sequence reads: CASSPTQEQYF. As DNA, the CDR3 is TGTGCCAGCAGCCCAACACAGGAGCAGTACTTC.

The genes are TRBV7-2 and TRBJ2-5; 7 bases are a match to TRBD2. The CDR3 contains 14 residues. Germline V CDR1 and CDR2: SGHTA, FQGNSA. With 2 bases clipped from V and 4 bases from J, the junction kept 4 bases outside the gene matches. The CDR3 spells CASSLWGGRETQYF. The CDR3 bases are TGTGCCAGCAGCTTATGGGGGGGTCGAGAGACCCAGTACTTC. The whole variable domain, filled in from reference TRBV7-2 and TRBJ2-5, reads GAGVSQSPSNKVTEKGKDVELRCDPISGHTALYWYRQSLGQGLEFLIYFQGNSAPDKSGLPSDRFSAERTGGSVSTLTIQRTQQEDSAVYLCASSLWGGRETQYFGPGTRLLVL.

This clonotype was detected once. This chain links TRBV28 with TRBJ2-7; D possibly uses TRBD1 or TRBD2 (5 bases each). CDR1 is MDHEN, CDR2 SYDVKM, per germline. This CDR3 region has 14 residues. V was clipped by 6 bases and J by 0 bases, with 12 bases between them. The CDR3 DNA reads TGTGCCAGCAGGATCGGGACGGCCTCCTACGAGCAGTACTTC. Protein sequence: CASRIGTASYEQYF.

This chain uses TRBV18 with TRBJ2-3; D is perhaps TRBD2 (7 bases). Per the germline V gene, CDR1 is KGHSH and CDR2 is LQKENI. With 2 bases removed from V and 5 bases from J, the gap between germline ends came to 11 bases. The CDR3 extends over 14 amino acids. CDR3 sequence: CASSPSGGKDTQYF. The CDR3 region has the DNA TGTGCCAGCTCACCATCGGGGGGCAAAGATACGCAGTATTTT.

The J gene is TRBJ2-7, the V gene TRBV2; no reliable D call. V shed 0 bases and J shed 8 bases, with 2 bases lying between them. CDR3 length equals 10 residues. CDR1 is SNHLY, CDR2 FYNNEI, per germline. CDR3: CASSEAQQYF. Written as DNA, the CDR3 is TGTGCCAGCAGTGAAGCGCAGCAGTACTTC.

This rearrangement joins TRBV29-1 to TRBJ1-5; 7 nucleotides align to TRBD1. This CDR3 contains 13 residues. The J segment lost 6 bases and the V segment lost 1 base, leaving 3 bases of the junction unmatched. CDR1 is SQVTM and CDR2 is ANQGSEA in the germline V gene. The DNA for the CDR3 is TGCAGCGTTGAAGGAGGGGGCTTTCAGCCCCAGCATTTT. It codes for CSVEGGGFQPQHF.